Each of the 32 T cell receptor beta chains below was sequenced from the same sample in a study of siplizumab effects on memory and regulatory T cells. The method was immunoSEQ multiplex PCR; TCRdb's version includes in-frame clones alone and lacks a portion of them. The data show approximately 82,000 clones, about 91% seen once. Source material: Tregs sorted from blood. Every receptor here comes from a human donor in good health.

The V gene is TRBV5-6, the J gene TRBJ2-7; D perhaps matches TRBD1 (6 bases). The CDR3 totals 11 residues. The germline V gene has CDR1 SGHDT and CDR2 YYEEEE. V was pared by 3 bases and J by 7 bases, with 8 bases between. The CDR3 DNA reads as TGTGCCAGCAGCTCAAGGGGGGAGCAGTACTTC. Residues: CASSSRGEQYF.

This chain links TRBV11-2 with TRBJ1-2; TRBD1 might be the D (5 bases). Trimming cost V 5 bases and J 4 bases, with 8 bases left between them. The CDR3 spans 12 residues. CDR1 SGHAT and CDR2 FQNNGV come from the germline V gene. For the CDR3, the DNA is TGTGCCAGCAGCCCGGGACCCTATGGCTACACCTTC. The encoded protein is CASSPGPYGYTF.

The chain joins TRBV7-2 to TRBJ2-1, with a possible D match to TRBD1 (5 bases). The CDR3 consists of 13 residues. The V end lost 3 bases, the J end lost 7 bases, and 10 bases lay between the germline ends. From germline, CDR1 is SGHTA and CDR2 FQGNSA. The CDR3 is CASSFRSGNEQFF. The CDR3 DNA reads as TGTGCCAGCAGCTTCCGGTCAGGGAATGAGCAGTTCTTC.

This chain joins TRBV5-6 and TRBJ2-5; no definite D call. The CDR3 length is 15 residues. Trimming pared 0 bases from V and 5 bases from J, leaving 14 bases between. CDR1 is SGHDT, CDR2 YYEEEE, per germline. CDR3 coding DNA: TGTGCCAGCAGCTTGGCCGGACCGGTTTTGGAGACCCAGTACTTC. It translates to CASSLAGPVLETQYF.

The chain joins TRBV6-5 to TRBJ2-2; a possible D gene is TRBD2 (6 bases). The V end lost 6 bases, the J end lost 1 base, and 9 bases lay between the germline ends. Germline V gene sequence: CDR1 MNHEY, CDR2 SVGAGI. The CDR3 is made up of 14 amino acids. This chain's CDR3 is CASREGLNTGELFF. In DNA form, the CDR3 reads TGTGCCAGCAGAGAGGGACTGAACACCGGGGAGCTGTTTTTT.

The chain couples TRBV7-8 to TRBJ2-6; D is unresolved. The CDR3 spans 17 residues. Germline loops: CDR1 SGHVS, CDR2 FQNEAQ. Trimming took off 3 bases at V and 0 bases at J, with 12 bases between the two ends. The CDR3 DNA reads as TGTGCCAGCAGCTTCAGTCCCGGAGACTCTGGGGCCAACGTCCTGACTTTC. Protein sequence: CASSFSPGDSGANVLTF.

The genes are TRBV4-1 and TRBJ2-2, with 11 nucleotides matching TRBD2. Germline CDR1 and CDR2: MGHRA and YSYEKL. The junction had 5 bases not matched to a gene; V was cut back by 4 bases and J by 4 bases. The CDR3 has 16 residues. The CDR3: CASSLSGGAGTGELFF. The CDR3 bases are TGCGCCAGCAGCCTTAGCGGGGGGGCGGGCACCGGGGAGCTGTTTTTT.

V gene TRBV29-1 combines with J gene TRBJ1-2, with TRBD1 matching 11 bases. This CDR3 comprises 11 residues. The ends lost 7 bases at V and 7 bases at J; junction bases unmatched: 2. Germline values: CDR1 SQVTM, CDR2 ANQGSEA. The CDR3 is CSGDRGGGYTF. The DNA for the CDR3 is TGCAGCGGGGACAGGGGGGGTGGCTACACCTTC.

The J gene is TRBJ1-2, the V gene TRBV5-1, with a tentative D call TRBD1 (5 bases). The CDR3 runs to 15 residues. Germline-derived CDR1 and CDR2 are SGHRS and YFSETQ. V was pared by 0 bases and J by 4 bases, with 13 bases between. CDR3 coding DNA: TGCGCCAGCAGCTTGGAGTCCGGGACTAGCTATGGCTACACCTTC. It specifies CASSLESGTSYGYTF.

The chain is built from TRBV11-2 and TRBJ2-5; TRBD1 matches 7 bases. The germline CDR1 and CDR2 sequences are SGHAT and FQNNGV. Trimming at V came to 5 bases and at J to 5 bases, leaving 5 bases not matched to a gene. The CDR3 has 13 residues. The CDR3 bases are TGTGCCAGCAGCCCGGACAGGTTGGAGACCCAGTACTTC. It yields the protein CASSPDRLETQYF.

The CDR3 nucleotides read TGTGCCATCAGTGACTGGACAGGGGTAGGTGAGCAGTACTTC. This encodes CAISDWTGVGEQYF. The chain carries TRBV10-3 and TRBJ2-7; 9 bases are a match to TRBD1. The CDR3 spans 14 residues. Unmatched junction bases numbered 7, after V lost 3 bases and J lost 7 bases. The germline CDR1 and CDR2 sequences are ENHRY and SYGVKD.

V usage is TRBV2 and J usage is TRBJ2-5; D not certain. Trimming removed 6 bases at V and 5 bases at J, with 7 bases between. CDR1 is SNHLY and CDR2 is FYNNEI in the germline V gene. This CDR3 spans 11 amino acids. CDR3 in amino acids: CASRMGETQYF. The CDR3 DNA follows: TGTGCCAGCAGAATGGGGGAGACCCAGTACTTC.

The genes are TRBV7-3 and TRBJ2-7, with D unclear. This CDR3 comprises 15 residues. V lost 5 bases and J lost 3, with 17 bases in between. Germline V gene lookup returns CDR1 SGHTA and CDR2 FQGTGA. The chain's CDR3 is CASSPPGREHYEQYF. The CDR3 DNA sequence: TGTGCCAGCAGCCCCCCCGGACGTGAACACTACGAGCAGTACTTC.

The chain links TRBV6-1 to TRBJ2-5, with 9 bases identical to TRBD1. From germline, CDR1 is MNHNS and CDR2 SASEGT. J gave up 5 bases and V 2 bases, and 9 bases lay outside the gene matches. CDR3 length: 16 residues. CDR3 nucleotides: TGTGCCAGCAGTGAACAAGGACAGGGGTTCGGGGAGACCCAGTACTTC. Protein: CASSEQGQGFGETQYF.

The chain carries TRBV5-1 and TRBJ2-7; D may be TRBD2 (6 bases). The CDR3 spans 12 residues. Germline V gives CDR1 SGHRS, CDR2 YFSETQ. Trimming shortened V by 7 bases and J by 1 base, and 9 bases separated the two germline ends. CDR3 coding DNA: TGCGCCAGCGCGGGGCCGTCCTACGAGCAGTACTTC. Translating gives CASAGPSYEQYF.

CDR3 amino acids: CASRCPVVFALEQYF. CDR3 nucleotides: TGTGCCAGCAGATGCCCGGTGGTGTTTGCCCTCGAGCAGTACTTC. The genes are TRBV11-3 and TRBJ2-7; D gene uncertain. V was pared by 6 bases and J by 6 bases, with 21 bases between. The CDR3 length is 15 residues. CDR1 and CDR2 from the germline V gene are SGHNT and YENEEA.

This chain connects TRBV5-1 to TRBJ2-3, with D perhaps matching TRBD1 (6 bases). The CDR3 covers 15 residues. Germline assignment: CDR1 SGHRS and CDR2 YFSETQ. Deletions cut 4 bases from V and 4 bases from J, with 16 bases between. In DNA form, the CDR3 reads TGCGCCAGCAGCCGAGAAGGGGGTGTCCCAGATACGCAGTATTTT. Translation: CASSREGGVPDTQYF.

This chain uses TRBV6-1 with TRBJ1-6; D is ambiguous. CDR3 length: 11 amino acids. Trimming removed 3 bases at V and 9 bases at J, with 3 bases between. Germline V CDR1 and CDR2: MNHNS, SASEGT. In DNA form, the CDR3 reads TGTGCCAGCAGTGAGGGTTCACCCCTCCACTTT. This translates into CASSEGSPLHF.

J is TRBJ2-1 and V is TRBV11-2, with TRBD2 matching over 9 bases. The CDR3 extends over 16 amino acids. V gave up 0 bases and J gave up 7 bases; unmatched junction bases: 7. Germline V gives CDR1 SGHAT, CDR2 FQNNGV. The CDR3 sequence is CASSLDRSSGVNEQFF. DNA of the CDR3: TGTGCCAGCAGCTTAGATCGGTCTAGCGGGGTAAATGAGCAGTTCTTC.

CDR3 DNA: TGTGCCAGTAGGACTAGCGGGGGCAAGGGGGCAGATACGCAGTATTTT. It yields the protein CASRTSGGKGADTQYF. V gene TRBV19 combines with J gene TRBJ2-3; 12 nucleotides align to TRBD2. There are 16 residues in the CDR3. The ends lost 6 bases at V and 4 bases at J; junction bases unmatched: 8. The V gene's germline CDR1 is LNHDA and CDR2 SQIVND (reference sequence).

This sequence joins TRBV9 and TRBJ2-3; 13 bases are a match to TRBD2. This CDR3 region has 18 residues. Trimming removed 2 bases from V and 0 bases from J; junction bases left unmatched: 6. Germline CDR1 reads SGDLS; CDR2 reads YYNGEE. This CDR3 is CASSVGLAGSMSTDTQYF. Here the CDR3 DNA reads TGTGCCAGCAGCGTGGGACTAGCGGGGTCAATGAGCACAGATACGCAGTATTTT.

The chain uses TRBV5-4 and TRBJ2-1; D gene unclear. Deletions cut 3 bases from V and 0 bases from J, with 22 bases between. Looked up from germline, CDR1 is SGHNT and CDR2 is YYREEE (reference sequence). The CDR3 loop spans 19 amino acids. The CDR3 spells CASSYRTTTPGRSYNEQFF. The CDR3 DNA reads as TGTGCCAGCAGCTACCGAACAACGACGCCCGGCCGCTCCTACAATGAGCAGTTCTTC.

The rearrangement joins TRBV6-4 to TRBJ1-4, with D uncertain. The CDR3 totals 17 residues. Per the germline V gene, CDR1 is MRHNA and CDR2 is SNTAGT. V lost 7 bases and J 7 bases, leaving 25 bases between the germline ends. The CDR3 protein is CASTPPGSSVSSEKLFF. The CDR3 nucleotides read TGTGCCAGCACCCCTCCGGGGTCCTCGGTTTCAAGTGAAAAACTGTTTTTT.

The chain joins TRBV7-3 to TRBJ2-2; the match to TRBD1 covers 7 bases. This CDR3 contains 16 residues. J was trimmed by 0 bases and V by 4 bases; bases with no gene match: 5. Germline V lookup: CDR1 SGHTA, CDR2 FQGTGA. Here the CDR3 reads CASSSPGQTNTGELFF. CDR3 bases: TGTGCCAGCAGCTCCCCGGGACAGACGAACACCGGGGAGCTGTTTTTT.

The chain carries TRBV6-1 and TRBJ2-3; D is uncertain. CDR3 size: 15 residues. Between the trimmed V and J ends, which lost 3 bases and 0 bases, there was a span of 10 bases. Per the germline V gene, CDR1 is MNHNS and CDR2 is SASEGT. CDR3 bases: TGTGCCAGCAGTGATATGGCCAGGAGCACAGATACGCAGTATTTT. As protein: CASSDMARSTDTQYF.

The V and J genes are TRBV5-4 and TRBJ2-3; TRBD2 might be the D (6 bases). Germline CDR1 reads SGHNT; CDR2 reads YYREEE (reference sequence). The V end was cut by 0 bases, the J end by 1 base, with 9 bases between. This CDR3 is built from 15 residues. CDR3 amino acids: CASSLGGVGTDTQYF. The CDR3 DNA follows: TGTGCCAGCAGCTTGGGGGGGGTTGGCACAGATACGCAGTATTTT. The full variable domain, rest sourced from reference TRBV5-4 and TRBJ2-3, is ETGVTQSPTHLIKTRGQQVTLRCSSQSGHNTVSWYQQALGQGPQFIFQYYREEENGRGNFPPRFSGLQFPNYSSELNVNALELDDSALYLCASSLGGVGTDTQYFGPGTRLTVL.

The chain uses TRBV15 and TRBJ2-2; possible D gene TRBD2, 7 bases. Germline lookup yields CDR1 LNHNV and CDR2 YYDKDF (reference sequence). This CDR3 region has 16 residues. Trimming shortened V by 0 bases and J by 2 bases, and 10 bases separated the two germline ends. The CDR3 here is CATSRDRGGNTGELFF. CDR3 nucleotide sequence: TGTGCCACCAGCAGAGATAGGGGGGGCAACACCGGGGAGCTGTTTTTT.

This sequence joins TRBV7-6 and TRBJ2-1, with D maybe TRBD2 (7 bases). This CDR3 is 12 amino acids long. The ends were cut back, 9 bases at V and 7 bases at J, with 13 bases in the middle. Germline CDR1 SGHVS, CDR2 FNYEAQ. CDR3 region: CARGRGANEQFF. The CDR3 DNA is TGTGCCAGGGGGAGGGGGGCGAATGAGCAGTTCTTC.

The table lists this clone with a count of one. The junction departs from germline at one end; a sequencing error may be responsible. Other DNA sequences from this sample encode an identical CDR3 as well. The chain joins TRBV6-5 to TRBJ2-3; 10 bases are a match to TRBD2. Germline loops: CDR1 MNHEY, CDR2 SVGAGI. The CDR3 extends over 14 amino acids. As DNA, the CDR3 is TGTGCTAGCAGTTACTCCTCGACTAGCGGGACGCAGTATTTT. The encoded protein is CASSYSSTSGTQYF.

This clone was seen a handful of times. The chain joins TRBV5-1 to TRBJ1-2; 7 bases fit TRBD1. The V gene's germline CDR1 is SGHRS and CDR2 YFSETQ. After removal of 0 bases from V and 4 bases from J, the junction contained 3 bases not matched to a gene. This CDR3 comprises 14 residues. CDR3 in amino acids: CASSLDRGTYGYTF. The CDR3 DNA reads TGCGCCAGCAGCTTGGACAGGGGAACCTATGGCTACACCTTC. The variable domain in full, completed from reference TRBV5-1 and TRBJ1-2, reads KAGVTQTPRYLIKTRGQQVTLSCSPISGHRSVSWYQQTPGQGLQFLFEYFSETQRNKGNFPGRFSGRQFSNSRSEMNVSTLELGDSALYLCASSLDRGTYGYTFGSGTRLTVV.

This chain uses TRBV30 with TRBJ2-1; maybe TRBD2 (5 bases). Looked up from germline, CDR1 is GTSNPN and CDR2 is SVGIG (reference sequence). The V end lost 3 bases, the J end lost 9 bases, and 15 bases lay between the germline ends. There are 13 residues in the CDR3. The CDR3 nucleotides read TGTGCCTGGAGAGCGGCTGTGGCGGTTGAGCAGTTCTTC. The encoded protein is CAWRAAVAVEQFF.

The V gene is TRBV5-1, the J gene TRBJ2-2; D remains unclear. The germline gives CDR1 SGHRS, CDR2 YFSETQ. Trimming stripped 1 base from V and 4 bases from J, with 11 bases between. This CDR3 is 15 amino acids long. As DNA, the CDR3 is TGCGCCAGCAGCTTGTGGACCCCGGGCACCGGGGAGCTGTTTTTT. Encoded protein: CASSLWTPGTGELFF.